This section outlines one T cell receptor (beta chain) sequence together with its context. This sample was taken from a study of shared clonotypes between healthy human individuals. V was trimmed by 5 bases and J by 4 bases, leaving 8 bases between them. This CDR3 is 12 amino acids long. Germline-derived CDR1 and CDR2 are MDHEN and SYDVKM. Method: immunoSEQ multiplex PCR; TCRdb's copy keeps in-frame clones and lacks some. The table includes some 2,500,000 clones, 93% detected once. This chain links TRBV28 with TRBJ2-5; D call uncertain. The TCR comes from a young man in good health. Some clones in this sample may be carry-over from other donors' samples. The sequenced material came from naive CD4+ T cells from PBMCs. Subset reported: CD45RA+ positively selected. CDR3 nucleotides: TGTGCCAGCAGTAAAACGGGAGAGACCCAGTACTTC. This gives the protein CASSKTGETQYF.